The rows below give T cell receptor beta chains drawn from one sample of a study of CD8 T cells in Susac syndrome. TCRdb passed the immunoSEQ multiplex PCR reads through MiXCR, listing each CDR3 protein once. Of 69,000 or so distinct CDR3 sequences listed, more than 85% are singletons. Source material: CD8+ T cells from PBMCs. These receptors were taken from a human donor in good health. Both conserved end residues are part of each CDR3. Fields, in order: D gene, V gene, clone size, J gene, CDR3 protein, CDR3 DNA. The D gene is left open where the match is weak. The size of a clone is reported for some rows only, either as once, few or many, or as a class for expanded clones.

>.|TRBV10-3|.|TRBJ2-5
CAARGTIEETQYF
TGTGCCGCCCGGGGGACAATAGAAGAGACCCAGTACTTC
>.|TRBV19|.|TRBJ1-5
CASSVTGETNQPQHF
TGTGCCAGTAGTGTGACAGGAGAAACCAATCAGCCCCAGCATTTT
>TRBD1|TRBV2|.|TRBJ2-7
CASSRGLYEQYF
TGTGCCAGCAGCAGGGGGCTCTACGAGCAGTACTTC
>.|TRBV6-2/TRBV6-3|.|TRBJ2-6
CASSYSSRLSGANVLTF
TGTGCCAGCAGTTACTCTTCTAGACTCTCTGGGGCCAACGTCCTGACTTTC
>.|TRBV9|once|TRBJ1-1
CASSFGGPDTEAFF
TGTGCCAGCAGCTTCGGGGGTCCCGACACTGAAGCTTTCTTT
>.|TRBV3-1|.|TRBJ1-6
CASSQDLVESPLHF
TGTGCCAGCAGCCAAGATTTGGTGGAATCACCCCTCCACTTT
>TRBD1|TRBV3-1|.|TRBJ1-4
CASSPTTGDKEKLFF
TGTGCCAGCAGCCCTACGACAGGGGATAAGGAAAAACTGTTTTTT
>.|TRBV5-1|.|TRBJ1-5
CASSLDGRGAQPQHF
TGCGCCAGCAGCTTGGACGGTCGGGGGGCTCAGCCCCAGCATTTT
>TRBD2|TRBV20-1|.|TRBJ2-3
CSASLAGATDTQYF
TGCAGTGCTAGTCTAGCGGGGGCGACAGATACGCAGTATTTT
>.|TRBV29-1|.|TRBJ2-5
CSAGDPDQETQYF
TGCAGCGCCGGGGACCCGGATCAAGAGACCCAGTACTTC
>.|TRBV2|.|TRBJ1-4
CASSGKHSGGEKLFF
TGTGCCAGCAGTGGGAAACACTCCGGGGGTGAAAAACTGTTTTTT
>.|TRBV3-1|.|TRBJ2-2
CASSQEQQNTGELFF
TGTGCCAGCAGCCAAGAGCAGCAGAACACCGGGGAGCTGTTTTTT
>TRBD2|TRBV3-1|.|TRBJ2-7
CASSVLAGAYEQYF
TGTGCCAGCAGCGTACTAGCGGGGGCATACGAGCAGTACTTC
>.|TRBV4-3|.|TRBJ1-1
CASSYGGRNTEAFF
TGCGCCAGCAGCTACGGGGGACGAAACACTGAAGCTTTCTTT
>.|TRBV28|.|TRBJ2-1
CASSSWTVQGEQFF
TGTGCCAGCAGTTCCTGGACAGTTCAAGGGGAGCAGTTCTTC
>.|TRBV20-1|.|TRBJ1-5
CSARTDLYQPQHF
TGCAGTGCTAGAACGGACTTATATCAGCCCCAGCATTTT
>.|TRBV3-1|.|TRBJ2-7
CASSGGAGGYEQYF
TGTGCCAGCAGCGGCGGGGCAGGGGGCTACGAGCAGTACTTC
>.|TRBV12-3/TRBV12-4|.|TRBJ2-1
CASSLVRRGYNEQFF
TGTGCCAGCAGTTTGGTAAGGCGGGGCTACAATGAGCAGTTCTTC
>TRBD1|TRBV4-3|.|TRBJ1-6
CASSQDITGVSSPLHF
TGCGCCAGCAGCCAAGATATCACAGGGGTCAGCTCACCCCTCCACTTT
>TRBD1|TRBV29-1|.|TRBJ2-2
CSVTRTGDNTGELFF
TGCAGCGTAACCAGGACAGGGGACAACACCGGGGAGCTGTTTTTT
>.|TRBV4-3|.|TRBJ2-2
CASSQGFYTGELFF
TGCGCCAGCAGCCAAGGGTTTTACACCGGGGAGCTGTTTTTT
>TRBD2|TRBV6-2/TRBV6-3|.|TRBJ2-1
CASSSRASGDYNEQFF
TGTGCCAGCAGTTCCAGGGCTAGCGGGGACTACAATGAGCAGTTCTTC
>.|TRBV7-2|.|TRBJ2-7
CASSLGGNTYEQYF
TGTGCCAGCAGCTTAGGAGGGAACACCTACGAGCAGTACTTC
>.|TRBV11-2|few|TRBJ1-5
CASSLDRGAQHF
TGTGCCAGCAGCTTAGATCGGGGGGCCCAGCATTTT
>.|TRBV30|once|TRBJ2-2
CAWGREGYTGELFF
TGTGCCTGGGGAAGGGAAGGGTACACCGGGGAGCTGTTTTTT
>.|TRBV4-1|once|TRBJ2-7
CASSQIPKGDYEQYF
TGCGCCAGCAGCCAAATACCCAAGGGGGACTACGAGCAGTACTTC
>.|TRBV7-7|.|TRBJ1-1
CASSFSLNTEAFF
TGTGCTAGCAGCTTTTCCTTGAACACTGAAGCTTTCTTT
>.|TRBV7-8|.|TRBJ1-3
CASSLDRSSGNTIYF
TGTGCCAGCAGCTTAGATCGGAGCTCTGGAAACACCATATATTTT
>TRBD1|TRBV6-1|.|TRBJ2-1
CASRWGTGYNEQFF
TGTGCCAGCAGATGGGGGACAGGGTACAATGAGCAGTTCTTC
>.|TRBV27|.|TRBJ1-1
CASRADHAEAFF
TGTGCCAGCAGGGCCGATCATGCGGAAGCTTTCTTT
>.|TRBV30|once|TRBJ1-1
CAWSPSGYTEAFF
TGTGCCTGGAGCCCGTCAGGCTACACTGAAGCTTTCTTT
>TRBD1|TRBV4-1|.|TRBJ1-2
CASSQVSGGNGYTF
TGCGCCAGCAGCCAAGTTTCAGGGGGCAATGGCTACACCTTC
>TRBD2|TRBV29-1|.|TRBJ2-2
CSVPRGGGELFF
TGCAGCGTCCCGCGGGGGGGCGGGGAGCTGTTTTTT
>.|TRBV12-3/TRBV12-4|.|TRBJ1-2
CASSLGHTANGYTF
TGTGCCAGCAGTTTAGGACACACTGCAAACGGCTACACCTTC
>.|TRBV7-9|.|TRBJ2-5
CASSSQYQETQYF
TGTGCCAGCAGCTCACAGTACCAAGAGACCCAGTACTTC
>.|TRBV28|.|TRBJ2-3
CASSLLPVDTQYF
TGTGCCAGCAGTTTACTCCCCGTGGATACGCAGTATTTT
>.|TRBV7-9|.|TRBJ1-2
CASSFNGYTF
TGTGCCAGCAGCTTCAATGGCTACACCTTC
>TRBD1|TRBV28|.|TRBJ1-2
CASRPPGAGGNGYTF
TGTGCCAGCAGGCCCCCCGGGGCAGGGGGCAATGGCTACACCTTC
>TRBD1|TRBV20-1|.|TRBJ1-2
CSARPGGGYGYTF
TGCAGTGCTCGCCCAGGGGGAGGCTATGGCTACACCTTC
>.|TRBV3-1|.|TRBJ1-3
CASSPREGHSGNTIYF
TGTGCCAGCAGCCCCAGGGAGGGACACTCTGGAAACACCATATATTTT
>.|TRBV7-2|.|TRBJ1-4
CASSTLTGRGEKLFF
TGTGCCAGCAGCACTCTGACAGGCCGGGGAGAAAAACTGTTTTTT
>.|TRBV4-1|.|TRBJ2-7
CASSQPGVGYEQYF
TGCGCCAGCAGCCAGCCAGGGGTCGGCTACGAGCAGTACTTC
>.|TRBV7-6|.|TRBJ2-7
CASSLAPKGRFSYEQYF
TGTGCCAGCAGCTTAGCGCCAAAGGGGAGGTTTAGTTACGAGCAGTACTTC
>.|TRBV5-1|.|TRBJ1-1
CASSLLRGTEAFF
TGCGCCAGCAGCTTGTTGAGGGGGACTGAAGCTTTCTTT
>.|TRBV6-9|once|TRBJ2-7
CASSYGGRLDEQYF
TGTGCCAGCAGTTATGGGGGGCGGCTCGACGAGCAGTACTTC
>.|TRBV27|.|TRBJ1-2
CASRSTWGDNYGYTF
TGTGCCAGCCGCAGTACGTGGGGGGATAACTATGGCTACACCTTC
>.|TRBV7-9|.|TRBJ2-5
CASSPGPAAPGGETQYF
TGTGCCAGCAGCCCCGGTCCTGCGGCCCCCGGAGGAGAGACCCAGTACTTC
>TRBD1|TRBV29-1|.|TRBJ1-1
CSVETGQGVAFF
TGCAGCGTTGAAACGGGACAGGGGGTAGCTTTCTTT
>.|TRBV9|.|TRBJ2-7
CASSVATGRNYEQYF
TGTGCCAGCAGCGTAGCTACAGGAAGGAACTACGAGCAGTACTTC
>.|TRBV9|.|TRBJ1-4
CASSGLEGKEKLFF
TGTGCCAGCAGCGGATTGGAGGGGAAAGAAAAACTGTTTTTT
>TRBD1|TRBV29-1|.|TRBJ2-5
CSAQTGFQETQYF
TGCAGCGCTCAGACAGGGTTCCAAGAGACCCAGTACTTC
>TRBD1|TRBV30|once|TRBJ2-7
CAWSVGSGGGYEQYF
TGTGCCTGGAGTGTAGGGTCAGGGGGTGGCTACGAGCAGTACTTC
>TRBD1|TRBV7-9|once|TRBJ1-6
CASRQTGQGNSPLHF
TGTGCCAGCAGGCAGACGGGACAGGGGAATTCACCCCTCCACTTT